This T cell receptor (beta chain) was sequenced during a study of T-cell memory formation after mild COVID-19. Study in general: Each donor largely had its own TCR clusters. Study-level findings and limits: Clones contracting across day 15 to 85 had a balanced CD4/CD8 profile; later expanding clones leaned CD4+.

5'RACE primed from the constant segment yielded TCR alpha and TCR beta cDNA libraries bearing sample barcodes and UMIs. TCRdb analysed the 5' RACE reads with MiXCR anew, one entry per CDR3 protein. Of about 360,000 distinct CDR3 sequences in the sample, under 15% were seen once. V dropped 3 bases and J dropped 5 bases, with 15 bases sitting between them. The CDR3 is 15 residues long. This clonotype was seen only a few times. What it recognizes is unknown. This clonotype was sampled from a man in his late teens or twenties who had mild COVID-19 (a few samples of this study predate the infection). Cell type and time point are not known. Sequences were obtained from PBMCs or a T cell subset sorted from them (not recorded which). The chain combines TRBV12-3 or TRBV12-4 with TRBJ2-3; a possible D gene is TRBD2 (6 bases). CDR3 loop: CASSFLAGPGDTQYF. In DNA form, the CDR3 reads TGTGCCAGCAGTTTTTTGGCGGGGCCCGGAGATACGCAGTATTTT.